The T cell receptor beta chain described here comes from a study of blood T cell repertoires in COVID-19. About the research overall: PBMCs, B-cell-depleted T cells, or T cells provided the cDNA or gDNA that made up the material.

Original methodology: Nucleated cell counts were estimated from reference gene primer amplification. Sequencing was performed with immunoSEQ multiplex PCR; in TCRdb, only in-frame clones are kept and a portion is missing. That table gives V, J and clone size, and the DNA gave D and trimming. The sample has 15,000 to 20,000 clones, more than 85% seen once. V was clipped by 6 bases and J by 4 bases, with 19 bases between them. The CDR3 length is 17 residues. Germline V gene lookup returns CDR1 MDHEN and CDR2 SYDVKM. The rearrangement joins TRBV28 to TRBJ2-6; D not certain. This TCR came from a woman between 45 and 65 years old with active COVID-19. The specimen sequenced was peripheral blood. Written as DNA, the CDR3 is TGTGCCAGCAGCTCCCCACGCGTCAACGCCGGGGCCAACGTCCTGACTTTC. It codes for CASSSPRVNAGANVLTF.